A selection of T cell receptor beta chains follows, all from one sample in a study of shared clonotypes between healthy human individuals. Sequencing was performed with immunoSEQ multiplex PCR; in TCRdb, only in-frame clones are kept and a portion is missing. The profile covers around 2.1 million clones, with roughly 95% appearing a single time and 0.1% to 0.15% taken by the ten largest. Sequenced input: naive CD4+ T cells sorted from blood. The receptors were sampled from a man between 18 and 29 years old in good health. CDR3s include the opening cysteine and the closing phenylalanine or tryptophan. D genes are given only for firm matches. Clone size is shown for a subset of rows, as once, few, many or a class of expanded clone.

size	D	length	V	J	DNA	CDR3
NA	TRBD2	17	TRBV9	TRBJ2-5	TGTGCCAGCAGCGTAGGGGGCGCGGGAGGTTCACAAGAGACCCAGTACTTC	CASSVGGAGGSQETQYF
NA	NA	14	TRBV6-6	TRBJ1-1	TGTGCCAGCAGCCCCCGCGGGGTGTCTCCTGAAGCTTTCTTT	CASSPRGVSPEAFF
NA	NA	16	TRBV5-1	TRBJ1-4	TGCGCCAGCAGCCGGGGTGACAGCGCAACTAATGAAAAACTGTTTTTT	CASSRGDSATNEKLFF
NA	TRBD2	12	TRBV19	TRBJ2-5	TGTGCCAGTAGCCCGGGGGGGGAGACCCAGTACTTC	CASSPGGETQYF
NA	NA	14	TRBV2	TRBJ1-1	TGTGCCACCCTGGGGGGGTCCCCAAGTCCTGAAGCTTTCTTT	CATLGGSPSPEAFF
once	NA	16	TRBV9	TRBJ2-3	TGTGCCAGCAGCAGAGCAACGGGAGTGAGCACAGATACGCAGTATTTT	CASSRATGVSTDTQYF
NA	TRBD1	14	TRBV30	TRBJ2-2	TGTGCCTGGAGTCCGGGACAGCACGCCGGGGAGCTGTTTTTT	CAWSPGQHAGELFF
NA	NA	14	TRBV4-1	TRBJ2-5	TGCGCCAGCAGCTCTGGGACTTTTCTAGAGACCCAGTACTTC	CASSSGTFLETQYF
NA	NA	19	TRBV9	TRBJ1-5	TGTGCCAGCAGCGAGCAGGGGCACGGTATTCGGTATAGCAATCAGCCCCAGCATTTT	CASSEQGHGIRYSNQPQHF
NA	NA	15	TRBV5-1	TRBJ2-1	TGCGCCAGCAGCTCAAGTGGGGGCTCCTACAATGAGCAGTTCTTC	CASSSSGGSYNEQFF
NA	NA	15	TRBV6-5	TRBJ1-1	TGTGCCAGCAGTTACTCGATCAGGGTGAACACTGAAGCTTTCTTT	CASSYSIRVNTEAFF
NA	TRBD2	14	TRBV10-3	TRBJ2-1	TGTGCCATCAGGACTAGCGGGGGGGCCGATGAGCAGTTCTTC	CAIRTSGGADEQFF
NA	NA	13	TRBV2	TRBJ1-2	TGTGCCAGCAGAGCCGGGGGGGGCTATGGCTACACCTTC	CASRAGGGYGYTF
NA	TRBD1	13	TRBV11-2	TRBJ2-7	TGTGCCAGCAGACGACAGGGTGGCTACGAGCAGTACTTC	CASRRQGGYEQYF
NA	NA	12	TRBV7-8	TRBJ2-7	TGTGCCAGCAGCCCCCAAGGCGTCGAGCAGTACTTC	CASSPQGVEQYF
NA	NA	13	TRBV6-5	TRBJ2-5	TGTGCCAGCAGCCACGGGCTAGTGGAGACCCAGTACTTC	CASSHGLVETQYF
NA	NA	14	TRBV28	TRBJ1-2	TGTGCCAGCTTCGATCGAAGCATTCTCTATGGCTACACCTTC	CASFDRSILYGYTF
NA	NA	15	TRBV15	TRBJ2-7	TGTGCCACCAGCAGAGATCCCGGATATTCCTACGAGCAGTACTTC	CATSRDPGYSYEQYF
NA	NA	16	TRBV19	TRBJ1-1	TGTGCCAGTAGCCCCGGGGGGACTACAATGAACACTGAAGCTTTCTTT	CASSPGGTTMNTEAFF
NA	NA	15	TRBV10-3	TRBJ1-6	TGTGCCATCAGTGAAGGAACAAGTCCTAATTCACCCCTCCACTTT	CAISEGTSPNSPLHF
NA	NA	12	TRBV28	TRBJ2-7	TGTGCCAGCAGTTTAGTAGGGGACGAGCAGTACTTC	CASSLVGDEQYF
NA	TRBD2	19	TRBV4-3	TRBJ2-5	TGCGCCAGCAGCCCTTCCGGACTAGCGGGAGACAGATATTTAGAGACCCAGTACTTC	CASSPSGLAGDRYLETQYF
NA	NA	14	TRBV5-1	TRBJ2-7	TGCGCCAGCAGCTTAATGACAGCGTCCTACGAGCAGTACTTC	CASSLMTASYEQYF
NA	NA	13	TRBV18	TRBJ1-5	TGTGCCAGCTCATCCGCCGGTGATCAGCCCCAGCATTTT	CASSSAGDQPQHF
NA	TRBD1	16	TRBV5-4	TRBJ2-7	TGTGCCAGCAGCTTATTCCATGGAGGACAGGGGTCCGAGCAGTACTTC	CASSLFHGGQGSEQYF
NA	TRBD2	17	TRBV5-1	TRBJ2-4	TGCGCCAGCAGCTTAGGGCTAGCGGGAGCAAGATGGAACATTCAGTACTTC	CASSLGLAGARWNIQYF
NA	TRBD1	14	TRBV6-1	TRBJ1-5	TGTGCCAGCAGCCACAGGGGTGGCAATCAGCCCCAGCATTTT	CASSHRGGNQPQHF
NA	NA	11	TRBV20-1	TRBJ1-3	TGCAGTGGGCGAGGTGGAAACACCATATATTTT	CSGRGGNTIYF
NA	NA	16	TRBV2	TRBJ2-1	TGTGCCAGCAGTCTCTCCCGGGACCACTCCTACAATGAGCAGTTCTTC	CASSLSRDHSYNEQFF
NA	NA	14	TRBV7-2	TRBJ2-1	TGTGCCAGCAGCTTAGAAGGCTATTCCAGGGGGCAGTTCTTC	CASSLEGYSRGQFF
NA	NA	15	TRBV28	TRBJ1-5	TGTGCCAGCAGTTCCCAGGGGCTCGTCAATCAGCCCCAGCATTTT	CASSSQGLVNQPQHF
NA	TRBD1	14	TRBV7-9	TRBJ2-7	TGTGCCAGCACCTCCGCGGACAGGGGTGGCGAGCAGTACTTC	CASTSADRGGEQYF
NA	NA	14	TRBV30	TRBJ1-6	TGTGCCTGGAGTGCTAACAGAGCTAGTTCACCCCTCCACTTT	CAWSANRASSPLHF
NA	TRBD2	20	TRBV30	TRBJ2-2	TGTGCCTGGAGTGCCCTAGGAAGGTTAGGCGGGAGGGGATCGACCGGGGAGCTGTTTTTT	CAWSALGRLGGRGSTGELFF
NA	TRBD1	17	TRBV28	TRBJ1-5	TGTGCCAGCAGTTATCGCTTGGACCGGGACAGGGGAGGGCCCCAGCATTTT	CASSYRLDRDRGGPQHF
NA	NA	19	TRBV6-1	TRBJ2-4	TGTGCCAGCAGTGGGGCGACTGCCGTTTTGTATTTAGCCAAAAACATTCAGTACTTC	CASSGATAVLYLAKNIQYF
NA	TRBD2	15	TRBV6-5	TRBJ2-7	TGTGCCAGCAGTTACTCAGCGGGAGGGCCCTACGAGCAGTACTTC	CASSYSAGGPYEQYF
NA	NA	13	TRBV2	TRBJ2-1	TGTGCCAGCAGTGAATTTTGGCGTAATGAGCAGTTCTTC	CASSEFWRNEQFF
NA	NA	14	TRBV4-1	TRBJ2-7	TGCGCCAGCAGCCCGAGACTAGATCACTACGAGCAGTACTTC	CASSPRLDHYEQYF
NA	TRBD1	15	TRBV7-7	TRBJ1-3	TGTGCTAGCAGCTTAGGGGGCGCGGGACGAAACACCATATATTTT	CASSLGGAGRNTIYF
NA	TRBD1	16	TRBV5-4	TRBJ2-3	TGTGCCAGCAGCCCTACCCGGACAGGGGGCACAGATACGCAGTATTTT	CASSPTRTGGTDTQYF
NA	TRBD1	15	TRBV4-3	TRBJ1-2	TGCGCCAGCAGCCAAGATCCACAGGGGGCGCGGGGCTACACCTTC	CASSQDPQGARGYTF
NA	NA	11	TRBV30	TRBJ2-7	TGTGCCTGGAAGACAGACTACGAGCAGTACTTC	CAWKTDYEQYF
NA	NA	13	TRBV2	TRBJ1-6	TGTGCCAGCAGGCAGGGTCTCAATTCACCCCTCCACTTT	CASRQGLNSPLHF
NA	NA	13	TRBV7-6	TRBJ1-5	TGTGCCAGCAGCCGGGATAGCAATCAGCCCCAGCATTTT	CASSRDSNQPQHF
NA	TRBD1	13	TRBV27	TRBJ2-5	TGTGCCAGCCAGGGGGCAGGGACCAGGACCCAGTACTTC	CASQGAGTRTQYF
NA	TRBD1	15	TRBV11-2	TRBJ1-2	TGTGCCAGCAGCTTAGCGGGACAGGCTAACTATGGCTACACCTTC	CASSLAGQANYGYTF
NA	TRBD2	15	TRBV30	TRBJ2-7	TGTGCTAGCCGGGCCGTAGCGGGTACTTCCTACGAGCAGTACTTC	CASRAVAGTSYEQYF
NA	NA	14	TRBV6-5	TRBJ2-5	TGTGCCAGCAGTTACTGGGGTACACAAGAGACCCAGTACTTC	CASSYWGTQETQYF
NA	TRBD1	14	TRBV5-4	TRBJ1-1	TGTGCCAGCAGCTTCGACAGGGTGGACACTGAAGCTTTCTTT	CASSFDRVDTEAFF
NA	NA	14	TRBV19	TRBJ1-4	TGTGCCAGTAGTATGGAGAGGGGTGATGAAAAACTGTTTTTT	CASSMERGDEKLFF
NA	NA	13	TRBV18	TRBJ1-5	TGTGCCAGCTCACTGGGGGCAGGGCAGCCCCAGCATTTT	CASSLGAGQPQHF
NA	TRBD1	15	TRBV4-1	TRBJ1-5	TGCGCCAGCAGCCAGGCCGACAGGGACAATCAGCCCCAGCATTTT	CASSQADRDNQPQHF
NA	NA	12	TRBV28	TRBJ1-1	TGTGCCAGCAGTTTGCGGGGTCGGGAGGCTTTCTTT	CASSLRGREAFF
NA	NA	15	TRBV11-2	TRBJ2-1	TGTGCCAGCAGCTTAGATGGGGACAAGTACAATGAGCAGTTCTTC	CASSLDGDKYNEQFF
NA	TRBD1	17	TRBV10-3	TRBJ2-7	TGTGCCATCAGTGAGCCCCTGGGACAGGGGATCTCCTACGAGCAGTACTTC	CAISEPLGQGISYEQYF
NA	NA	15	TRBV7-2	TRBJ2-7	TGTGCCAGCAGGACCGGGACCGGGAGTTCCTACGAGCAGTACTTC	CASRTGTGSSYEQYF
NA	NA	14	TRBV5-1	TRBJ2-7	TGCGCCAGCAGCTTGTTGGGGAATACCTACGAGCAGTACTTC	CASSLLGNTYEQYF
NA	NA	11	TRBV11-2	TRBJ2-2	TGTGCCAGCACCAATACTCGGGAGCTGTTTTTT	CASTNTRELFF
NA	NA	15	TRBV6-1	TRBJ2-7	TGTGCCAGCATCCTGGACGCCGCCTCCGCCTACGAGCAGTACTTC	CASILDAASAYEQYF